These 14 T cell receptor beta chains were all obtained from the same sample, sequenced in a study of blood T cell repertoires in COVID-19. TCRdb's table, derived via immunoSEQ multiplex PCR, lists solely in-frame clones and lacks some. Of 150,000 to 200,000 clones in the sample, roughly four fifths were seen once. Sequenced sample: peripheral blood. The receptors come from a human donor in a cohort sampled during active COVID-19.

The genes are TRBV2 and TRBJ2-3; 12 nucleotides agree with TRBD2. CDR1 and CDR2 from the germline V gene are SNHLY and FYNNEI. The J segment lost 2 bases and the V segment lost 10 bases, leaving 7 bases of the junction unmatched. This CDR3 contains 15 residues. CDR3: CANRLAGETTDTQYF. The CDR3 DNA reads TGTGCCAACCGACTAGCGGGGGAGACCACAGATACGCAGTATTTT.

The V and J genes are TRBV28 and TRBJ2-1; 12 bases agree with TRBD1. CDR3 size: 20 residues. CDR1 and CDR2 from the germline V gene are MDHEN and SYDVKM. V lost 4 bases, J lost 2 bases, and 15 bases stayed unmatched. Here the CDR3 DNA reads TGTGCCAGCAGTTCAAGCCGGGACAGGGGGCGCGTAGCGCCCTACAATGAGCAGTTCTTC. It yields the protein CASSSSRDRGRVAPYNEQFF.

This chain connects TRBV5-6 to TRBJ1-3, with D possibly being TRBD1 (5 bases). Germline V gives CDR1 SGHDT, CDR2 YYEEEE. The germline V and J ends were trimmed by 3 bases and 0 bases, with 16 bases remaining between them. This CDR3 is built from 17 residues. The CDR3 bases are TGTGCCAGCAGCTCTCAGGGTATATGGAACTCTGGAAACACCATATATTTT. It translates to CASSSQGIWNSGNTIYF.

CDR3 coding DNA: TGTGCCAGCACTGAGGGCGTAGTGGGTGAAAAACTGTTTTTT. This codes for CASTEGVVGEKLFF. The V and J genes are TRBV2 and TRBJ1-4; D not certain. V was clipped by 7 bases and J by 7 bases, with 16 bases between them. The CDR3 is 14 residues long. Germline CDR1 and CDR2: SNHLY and FYNNEI.

V and J are TRBV21-1 and TRBJ2-7; the D call of TRBD2 is as the table states it, not checked on the DNA. TRBV21-1 is deemed a pseudogene. CDR3 length: 12 residues. This CDR3 is CASSNPPYEQYF. The CDR3 DNA reads as TGTGCCAGCAGCAATCCTCCCTACGAGCAGTACTTC.

The rearrangement uses TRBV7-3 and TRBJ1-2; TRBD1 agrees at 7 bases. The J segment lost 2 bases and the V segment lost 5 bases, leaving 8 bases of the junction unmatched. This CDR3 is built from 15 residues. Germline V gene lookup returns CDR1 SGHTA and CDR2 FQGTGA. CDR3 in DNA: TGTGCCAGCAGCGCTACAGGGGATAAAAACTATGGCTACACCTTC. This codes for CASSATGDKNYGYTF.

This chain joins TRBV10-2 and TRBJ2-7; 7 nucleotides agree with TRBD1. V shed 8 bases and J 2 bases; nucleotides not matched to a gene: 6. This CDR3 comprises 13 residues. Germline CDR1 reads WSHSY; CDR2 reads SAAADI. CDR3 sequence (DNA): TGCGCCAGCGTCCCCGGGACAGCCTACGAGCAGTACTTC. Protein sequence: CASVPGTAYEQYF.

The chain carries TRBV6-2 or TRBV6-3 and TRBJ2-1, with 8 bases that match TRBD2. This CDR3 is 18 amino acids long. V trimming: 2 bases; J trimming: 0 bases; junction bases outside the gene matches: 9. Per germline, CDR1 MNHEY and CDR2 SVGEGT. The CDR3 nucleotides read TGTGCCAGCAGTTACCCCGGTAGCGGGGATAGCTCCTACAATGAGCAGTTCTTC. Translating gives CASSYPGSGDSSYNEQFF.

The CDR3 spells CASSPVLREETQYF. The CDR3 bases are TGTGCCAGCAGCCCTGTTTTGAGGGAGGAGACCCAGTACTTC. The chain is built from TRBV11-2 and TRBJ2-5; TRBD2 might be the D (5 bases). The V end was cut by 5 bases, the J end by 5 bases, with 15 bases between. In germline, CDR1 is SGHAT, CDR2 FQNNGV. This CDR3 has 14 amino acids.

This clone was seen a single time. This chain links TRBV7-2 with TRBJ1-2; D gene ambiguous. Trimming pared 6 bases from V and 7 bases from J, leaving 15 bases between. Per germline, CDR1 SGHTA and CDR2 FQGNSA. The CDR3 contains 13 residues. CDR3 nucleotide sequence: TGTGCCAGCAGTTTGGGGAGGGAGGGTGGCTACACCTTC. Translation gives CASSLGREGGYTF.

This rearrangement joins TRBV7-6 to TRBJ2-1; TRBD2 matches at 11 bases. This CDR3 spans 17 amino acids. Germline V CDR1 and CDR2: SGHVS, FNYEAQ. After removal of 7 bases from V and 0 bases from J, the junction contained 8 bases not matched to a gene. CDR3 bases: TGTGCCAGCACCCTCACTAGCGGGAGTTTCTCCTACAATGAGCAGTTCTTC. This encodes CASTLTSGSFSYNEQFF.

J is TRBJ2-7 and V is TRBV27; D possibly corresponds to TRBD1 (5 bases). The CDR3 has 16 residues. V was trimmed by 5 bases and J by 0 bases, leaving 17 bases between them. Looked up from germline, CDR1 is MNHEY and CDR2 is SMNVEV (reference sequence). CDR3 sequence: CASSPGNTAHSYEQYF. In nucleotides, the CDR3 is TGTGCCAGCAGTCCAGGGAACACAGCTCACTCCTACGAGCAGTACTTC.

V usage is TRBV2 and J usage is TRBJ2-3; a possible D gene is TRBD2 (5 bases). V shed 1 base and J shed 4 bases, with 18 bases lying between them. This CDR3 spans 17 amino acids. Per germline, CDR1 SNHLY and CDR2 FYNNEI. The CDR3 region is CASSEGPLRTGSDTQYF. The CDR3 bases are TGTGCCAGCAGTGAAGGACCTCTTCGGACGGGGTCAGATACGCAGTATTTT.

This chain connects TRBV4-3 to TRBJ2-4; 8 positions match TRBD1. From germline, CDR1 is LGHNA and CDR2 YSLEER. The length of the CDR3 is 16 residues. Trimming took 1 base from V and 7 from J; bases not matched to a gene: 9. The CDR3 reads CASSQGGGQGGNIQYF. CDR3 in DNA: TGCGCCAGCAGCCAAGGAGGAGGACAGGGTGGGAACATTCAGTACTTC.